Given below is one TCR beta chain in context. The target of this receptor is not known. Base qualities are not provided; no much larger clone lies one nucleotide away. The data were taken from a study of T-cell memory formation after mild COVID-19 (dated by TCRdb to the early 2020s). Context from the whole study: TCR sequence clusters from the two donors were found to be largely donor specific. Two young, previously healthy adult volunteers made up the cohort, one male and one female. In two donors, T-cell clones that expanded and contracted after mild COVID-19 were tracked by sequencing TCRalpha and TCRbeta repertoires over time.

V ends up 6 bases short and J 8 bases short, with an unmatched junction base count of 7. In the germline V gene (reference sequence), CDR1 corresponds to LNHDA and CDR2 to SQIVND. From the cysteine through the phenylalanine, the CDR3 covers 13 amino acids. The entry retains the CDR3 DNA only, 39 bases that are in frame from base 1. What the authors observed across the whole study: Clones contracting from day 15 to 85 had balanced CD4/CD8 phenotypes, while a second wave expanding from day 15 to 37 was biased towards CD4+. The study included only a couple of mild cases, and larger cohorts that include severe cases with pre-infection samples were judged to be necessary. The detection of some responding clones in pre-infection memory suggests that pre-existing cross-reactive memory T cells joined the SARS-CoV-2 response. Contracting CD4+ clones were located mainly in the CM and EM memory subsets, whereas CD8+ clones were found to be enriched in EMRA. SARS-CoV-2 specificity of the second-wave clones peaking on day 37 was not confirmed.

The run used an Illumina NovaSeq 6000. TCRalpha and TCRbeta cDNA libraries were built by 5'RACE with constant-segment primers, adding sample barcodes and unique molecular identifiers. RNA was extracted from every sample with Trizol reagent. Amplification of the libraries took two PCR steps, and the second step added a second sample barcode plus Illumina TruSeq adapters. The libraries were sequenced on an Illumina NovaSeq using 2 x 150 bp paired-end reads. As for how the authors treated the data: The reads were demultiplexed and collapsed into UMI-guided consensus sequences using migec v1.2.7. With mixcr v2.1.11, UMI consensuses were aligned to TRA and TRB V and J templates and assembled into clonotypes. Expanded or contracted clonotypes were those called significant by both edgeR and NoisET, with noise models trained on biological replicates. For edgeR calls, a false discovery rate-adjusted p below 0.01 and a log2 fold-change threshold of 1 were applied. As an exploratory analysis of dynamics, max-normalized trajectories of the 1000 most abundant clonotypes were examined with PCA combined with hierarchical clustering. Separately sequenced CD4+ and CD8+ repertoires were used to assign the CD4 or CD8 phenotype of responding clones. TCRdb reworked the public reads: Q25 trimming with fastp, MiXCR clone assembly, productive beta chains retained. CDR3 protein duplicates are merged, each entry listing the most common genes and DNA. TCRdb, rather than the study authors, made the V and J calls. Counted in this sample were around 400,000 distinct CDR3 sequences; less than 25% of them appeared once. The top ten constitute around 8.1% of the sample.

PBMCs were isolated by Ficoll-Paque density gradient centrifugation. The sequenced sample consisted of PBMCs or a T cell subset sorted from them (not recorded which). Recombination joined TRBV19 with TRBJ2-1, with 7 bases in between that match TRBD2. The TCR comes from an adult woman who had mild COVID-19 (a few samples of this study predate the infection). The sample titles of this study are shuffled in the database, so cell type and time point are left out; the donor was told from shared clones. The DNA sequence is as follows: TGTGCCAGTAGCCTGGCGGGAGAGGATGAGCAGTTCTTC. The translation is CASSLAGEDEQFF.